This T cell receptor (beta chain) appears in the sequencing data of a study of STAT5B mutations in CD4+ large granular lymphocyte leukemia. Study-level findings and limits: Without putative leukemic clones, patient CD4-sorted repertoires remained more clonal than healthy CD4+ repertoires. No patients shared main leukemic clonotypes, though approximately 26% appeared at low frequency elsewhere. Higher CD4+ than CD8+ T-LGLL clonality might reflect small sample size.

Trimming left V 1 base short and J 3 bases short, with 6 bases between. The CDR3 has 13 amino acids. Per the germline V gene, CDR1 is MNHEY and CDR2 is SMNVEV (reference sequence). This was a survey-level run. Repertoires were generated with immunoSEQ multiplex PCR, while TCRdb's copy carries only in-frame clones and drops some. The sample holds about 40,000 clones, about 81% seen once. Note on this clone: Its antigen is unknown.

The sample was CD4+ T cells from blood buffy coats. This sequence was found in a human donor in good health. The chain recombines TRBV27 with TRBJ1-1; D is ambiguous. The CDR3 region is CASSLLTDTEAFF. In DNA, the CDR3 is TGTGCCAGCAGTTTATTAACGGACACTGAAGCTTTCTTT.